This T cell receptor beta chain is from a study of response to subunit inactivated influenza vaccine. General study results and limits: The authors suggested that few new T cells are recruited per seasonal influenza vaccination.

This clonotype was counted only a few times. Its antigen is still unknown. Trimming took 5 bases from V and 10 from J; bases not matched to a gene: 10. The CDR3 covers 14 residues. TCRdb processed the RT-PCR reads anew with MiXCR; each CDR3 protein has one entry. The top ten clones hold more than 10% of a sample with under 500,000 distinct CDR3 sequences, roughly 9.8% of them seen once. The chain employs TRBV12-3 or TRBV12-4 and TRBJ2-1; 8 positions agree with TRBD1. The sequenced sample was PBMCs from blood, obtained more than 35 days after vaccination. This TCR was recovered from a man aged 50-59 years who received an inactivated influenza vaccine. The CDR3 nucleotides read TGTGCCAGCAGTCCGGACAGGGTGAAGGTCGAGCAGTTCTTC. Residues: CASSPDRVKVEQFF.